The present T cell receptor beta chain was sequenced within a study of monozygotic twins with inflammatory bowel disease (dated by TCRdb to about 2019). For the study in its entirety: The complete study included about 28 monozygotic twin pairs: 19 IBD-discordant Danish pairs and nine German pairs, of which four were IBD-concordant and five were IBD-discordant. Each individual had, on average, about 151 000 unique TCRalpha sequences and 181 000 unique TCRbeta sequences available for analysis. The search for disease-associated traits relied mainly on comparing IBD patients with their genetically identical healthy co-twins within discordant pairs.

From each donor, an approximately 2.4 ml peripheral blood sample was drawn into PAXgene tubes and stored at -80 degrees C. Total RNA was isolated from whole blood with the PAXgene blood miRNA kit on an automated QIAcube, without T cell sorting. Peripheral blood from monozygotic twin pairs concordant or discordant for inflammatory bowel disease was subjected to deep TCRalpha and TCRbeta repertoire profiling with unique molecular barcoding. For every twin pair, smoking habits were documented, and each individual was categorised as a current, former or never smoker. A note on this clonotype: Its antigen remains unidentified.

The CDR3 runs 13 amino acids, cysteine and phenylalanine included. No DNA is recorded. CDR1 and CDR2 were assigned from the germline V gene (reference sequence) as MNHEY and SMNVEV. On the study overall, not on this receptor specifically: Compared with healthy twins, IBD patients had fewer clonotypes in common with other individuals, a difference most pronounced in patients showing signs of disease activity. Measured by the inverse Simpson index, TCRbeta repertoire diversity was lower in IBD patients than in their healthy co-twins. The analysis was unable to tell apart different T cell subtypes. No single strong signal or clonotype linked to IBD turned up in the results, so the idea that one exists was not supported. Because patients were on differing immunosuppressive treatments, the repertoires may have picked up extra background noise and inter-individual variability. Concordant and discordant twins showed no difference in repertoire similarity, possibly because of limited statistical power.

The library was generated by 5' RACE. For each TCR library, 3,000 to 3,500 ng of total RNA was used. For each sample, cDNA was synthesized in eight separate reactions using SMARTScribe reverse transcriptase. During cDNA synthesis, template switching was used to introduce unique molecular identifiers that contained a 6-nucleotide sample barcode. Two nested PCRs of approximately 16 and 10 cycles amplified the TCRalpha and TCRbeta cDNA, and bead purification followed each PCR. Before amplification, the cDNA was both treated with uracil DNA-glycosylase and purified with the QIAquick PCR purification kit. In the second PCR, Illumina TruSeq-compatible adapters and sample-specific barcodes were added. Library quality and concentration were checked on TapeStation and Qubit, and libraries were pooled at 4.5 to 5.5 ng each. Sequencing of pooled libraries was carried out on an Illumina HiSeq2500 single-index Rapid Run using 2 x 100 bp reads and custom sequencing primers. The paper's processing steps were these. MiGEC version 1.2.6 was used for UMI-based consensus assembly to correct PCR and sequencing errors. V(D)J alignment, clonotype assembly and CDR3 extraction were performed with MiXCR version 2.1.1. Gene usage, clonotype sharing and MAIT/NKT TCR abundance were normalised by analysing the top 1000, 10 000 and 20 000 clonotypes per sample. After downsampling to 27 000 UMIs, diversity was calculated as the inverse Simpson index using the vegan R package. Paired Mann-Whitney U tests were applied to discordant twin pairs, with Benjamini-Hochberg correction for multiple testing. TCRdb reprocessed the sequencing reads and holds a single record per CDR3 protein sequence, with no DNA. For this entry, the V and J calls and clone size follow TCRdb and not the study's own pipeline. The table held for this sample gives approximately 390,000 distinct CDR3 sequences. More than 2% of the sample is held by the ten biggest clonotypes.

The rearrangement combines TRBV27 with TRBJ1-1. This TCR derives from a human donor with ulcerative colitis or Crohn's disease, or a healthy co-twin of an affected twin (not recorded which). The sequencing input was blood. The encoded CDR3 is CASSLGVRREAFF.